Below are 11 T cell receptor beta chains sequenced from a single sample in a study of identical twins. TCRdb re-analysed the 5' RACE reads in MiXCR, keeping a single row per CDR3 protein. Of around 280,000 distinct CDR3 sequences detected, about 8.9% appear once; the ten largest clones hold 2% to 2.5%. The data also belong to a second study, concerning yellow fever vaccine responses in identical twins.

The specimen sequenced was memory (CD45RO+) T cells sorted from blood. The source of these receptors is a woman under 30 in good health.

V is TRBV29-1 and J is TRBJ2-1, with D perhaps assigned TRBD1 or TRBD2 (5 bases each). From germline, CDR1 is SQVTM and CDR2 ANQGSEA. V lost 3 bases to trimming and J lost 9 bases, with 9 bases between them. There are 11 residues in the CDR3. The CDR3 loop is CSVETGTEQFF. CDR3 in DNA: TGCAGCGTTGAGACTGGGACTGAGCAGTTCTTC.

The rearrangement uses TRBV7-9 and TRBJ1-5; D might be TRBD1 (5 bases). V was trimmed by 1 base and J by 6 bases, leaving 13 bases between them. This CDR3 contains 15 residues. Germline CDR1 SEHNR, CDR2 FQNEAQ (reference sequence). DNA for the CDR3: TGTGCCAGCAGCTTAGGGTCGGGGCAGGGTCAGCCCCAGCATTTT. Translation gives CASSLGSGQGQPQHF.

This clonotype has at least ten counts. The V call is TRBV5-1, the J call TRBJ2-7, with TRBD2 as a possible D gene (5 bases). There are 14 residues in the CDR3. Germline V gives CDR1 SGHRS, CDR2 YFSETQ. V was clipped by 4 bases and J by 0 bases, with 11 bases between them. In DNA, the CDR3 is TGCGCCAGCAGCGGCGGACTCAGCTCCTACGAGCAGTACTTC. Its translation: CASSGGLSSYEQYF.

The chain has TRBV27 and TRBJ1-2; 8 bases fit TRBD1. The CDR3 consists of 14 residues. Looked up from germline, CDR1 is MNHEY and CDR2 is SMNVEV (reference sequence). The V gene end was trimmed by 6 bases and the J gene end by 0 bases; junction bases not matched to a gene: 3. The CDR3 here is CASRGTGTNYGYTF. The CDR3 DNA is TGTGCCAGCAGAGGGACAGGAACTAACTATGGCTACACCTTC.

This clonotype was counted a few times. As DNA, the CDR3 is TGTGCCAGCAGCCCAGTAGCGGGAGGAGAGACCCAGTACTTC. This sequence encodes CASSPVAGGETQYF. This chain links TRBV7-9 with TRBJ2-5, with 10 bases that match TRBD2. Germline V gene sequence: CDR1 SEHNR, CDR2 FQNEAQ (reference sequence). Trimming removed 5 bases from V and 4 bases from J; junction bases left unmatched: 4. This CDR3 is 14 amino acids long.

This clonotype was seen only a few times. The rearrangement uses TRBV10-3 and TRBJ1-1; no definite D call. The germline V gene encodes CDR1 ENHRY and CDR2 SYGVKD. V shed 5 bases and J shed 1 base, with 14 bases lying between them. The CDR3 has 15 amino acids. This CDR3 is CAISTTVVSNTEAFF. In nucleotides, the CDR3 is TGTGCCATCAGTACCACAGTCGTATCGAACACTGAAGCTTTCTTT.

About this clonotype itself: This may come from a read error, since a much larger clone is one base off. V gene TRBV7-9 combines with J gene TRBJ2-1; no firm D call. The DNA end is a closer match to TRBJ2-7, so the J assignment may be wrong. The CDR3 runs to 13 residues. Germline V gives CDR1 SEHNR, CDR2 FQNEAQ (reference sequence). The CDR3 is CASSLGASDEQYF. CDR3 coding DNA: TGTGCCAGCAGCTTAGGTGCGTCGGATGAGCAGTACTTC.

The chain's CDR3 is CASSPSGRARRDTQYF. CDR3 sequence (DNA): TGTGCCAGCAGTCCTTCTGGCAGGGCCAGGCGTGATACGCAGTATTTT. This chain uses TRBV6-2 or TRBV6-3 with TRBJ2-3; TRBD1 might be the D (5 bases). The germline V and J ends were trimmed by 5 bases and 6 bases, with 21 bases remaining between them. CDR1 MNHEY and CDR2 SVGEGT come from the germline V gene. The CDR3 is made up of 16 amino acids.

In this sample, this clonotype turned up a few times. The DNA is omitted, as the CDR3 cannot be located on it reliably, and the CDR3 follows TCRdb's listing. The CDR3 is CATQMGQGYGCTF. This sequence joins TRBV19 and TRBJ1-2; TRBD1, the table's D call, lacks a check against the DNA. The CDR3 has 13 amino acids, counting both end residues. CDR1 is LNHDA, CDR2 SQIVND, per germline (reference sequence).

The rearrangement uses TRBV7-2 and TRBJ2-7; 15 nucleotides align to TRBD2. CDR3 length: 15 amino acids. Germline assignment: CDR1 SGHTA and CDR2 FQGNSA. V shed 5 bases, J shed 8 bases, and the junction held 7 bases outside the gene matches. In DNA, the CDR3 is TGTGCCAGCAGCCCTAGGACTAGCGGGGGGGCCAAGCAGTACGTC. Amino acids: CASSPRTSGGAKQYV.

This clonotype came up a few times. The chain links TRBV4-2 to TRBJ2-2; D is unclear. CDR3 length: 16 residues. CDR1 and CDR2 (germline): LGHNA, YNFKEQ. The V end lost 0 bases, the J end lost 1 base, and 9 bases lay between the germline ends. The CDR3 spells CASSQDGPGNTGELFF. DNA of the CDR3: TGTGCCAGCAGCCAAGATGGGCCCGGGAACACCGGGGAGCTGTTTTTT.